A selection of T cell receptor beta chains follows, all from one sample in a study of Ad26.COV2.S vaccination and SARS-CoV-2 variants. Here immunoSEQ multiplex PCR was the method, and the copy in TCRdb shows in-frame clones only, minus some. The sample has about 680,000 clones, 80% to 90% seen once. The specimen was peripheral blood, collected in a trial of Ad26.COV2.S vaccine versus placebo. The receptors shown here come from a person aged 18-65 years who received the Ad26.COV2.S COVID-19 vaccine or a placebo. Both conserved end residues are part of each CDR3. Each record gives: J gene, V gene, clone size, D gene, CDR3 protein, CDR3 DNA. The D gene is left open where the match is weak. Clone size appears in some rows only: once, few, many, or a class for an expanded clone.

TRBJ1-6 TRBV24-1 - - CATSERPQGDYYSPLHF TGTGCCACCAGTGAGAGACCACAGGGAGACTATTATTCACCCCTCCACTTT
TRBJ1-5 TRBV6-6 - - CASSTHRVEQPQHF TGTGCCAGCAGTACACACAGGGTAGAGCAGCCCCAGCATTTT
TRBJ2-7 TRBV12-5 - TRBD1 CASGLIIGGPLSYEQYF TGTGCTAGTGGGCTAATCATAGGGGGCCCTCTTTCCTACGAGCAGTACTTC
TRBJ2-3 TRBV19 - - CASSPWQSTDTQYF TGTGCCAGTAGTCCCTGGCAGAGCACAGATACGCAGTATTTT
TRBJ2-5 TRBV2 - TRBD1 CASSEGGTARETQYF TGTGCCAGCAGTGAAGGGGGGACAGCAAGAGAGACCCAGTACTTC
TRBJ2-4 TRBV14 - - CASSQGENIQYF TGTGCCAGCAGCCAAGGAGAAAACATTCAGTACTTC
TRBJ1-1 TRBV4-1 few TRBD1 CASSPRRGRGHSTEAFF TGCGCCAGCAGCCCCAGAAGGGGGAGGGGGCACAGCACTGAAGCTTTCTTT
TRBJ2-7 TRBV5-4 - - CASSRTRGASYEQYF TGTGCCAGCAGCAGAACAAGGGGAGCCTCCTACGAGCAGTACTTC
TRBJ1-5 TRBV10-2 - - CASRETGDSNQPQHF TGCGCCAGCAGGGAGACAGGAGATAGCAATCAGCCCCAGCATTTT
TRBJ1-1 TRBV3-1/TRBV3-2 - - CASSQERRANTEAFF TGTGCCAGCAGCCAAGAACGCAGGGCAAACACTGAAGCTTTCTTT
TRBJ1-5 TRBV24-1 - TRBD1 CATSPRGVSNQPQHF TGTGCCACCAGCCCCAGGGGGGTTAGCAATCAGCCCCAGCATTTT
TRBJ2-3 TRBV19 - - CASSNDRIITDTQYF TGTGCCAGTAGTAACGACAGGATCATCACAGATACGCAGTATTTT
TRBJ2-7 TRBV7-2 - TRBD2 CASSPGLAGGYSSYEQYF TGTGCCAGCAGCCCAGGACTAGCGGGAGGTTACAGCTCCTACGAGCAGTACTTC
TRBJ2-2 TRBV24-1 once - CATSLSGAIGELFF TGTGCCACCAGTTTATCGGGGGCTATCGGGGAGCTGTTTTTT
TRBJ1-2 TRBV6-2/TRBV6-3 - - CASSYSADYGYTF TGTGCCAGCAGTTACTCGGCGGACTATGGCTACACCTTC
TRBJ2-3 TRBV19 - - CAIKGTTSTDTQYF TGTGCCATTAAGGGCACCACTAGCACAGATACGCAGTATTTT
TRBJ2-3 TRBV7-9 - TRBD2 CASSLLAGGPGDTQYF TGTGCCAGCAGCTTACTAGCGGGAGGGCCGGGAGATACGCAGTATTTT
TRBJ1-5 TRBV2 - TRBD1 CASRSPGQGPNQPQHF TGTGCCAGCAGATCGCCCGGACAGGGCCCCAATCAGCCCCAGCATTTT
TRBJ2-3 TRBV3-1/TRBV3-2 - TRBD2 CASSPRTSGGVISTDTQYF TGTGCCAGCAGCCCCCGGACTAGCGGGGGCGTTATTAGCACAGATACGCAGTATTTT
TRBJ2-7 TRBV7-2 - TRBD1 CASSPNIRQGYEQYF TGTGCCAGCAGCCCGAATATCCGACAGGGTTACGAGCAGTACTTC
TRBJ2-2 TRBV10-1 once TRBD2 CASSGLAGTGELFF TGCGCCAGCAGCGGACTAGCTGGGACCGGGGAGCTGTTTTTT
TRBJ2-7 TRBV7-2 few - CASSLVVRANSYEQYF TGTGCCAGCAGCTTAGTAGTCAGGGCGAACTCCTACGAGCAGTACTTC
TRBJ1-1 TRBV6-5 - TRBD1 CASSSYRGSPTEAFF TGTGCCAGCAGTTCGTACAGGGGGTCTCCCACTGAAGCTTTCTTT
TRBJ1-1 TRBV11-2 few - CASRWGGNTEAFF TGTGCCAGCAGATGGGGAGGGAACACTGAAGCTTTCTTT
TRBJ1-1 TRBV9 - - CASSSRESNTEAFF TGTGCCAGCAGCTCCAGGGAATCGAACACTGAAGCTTTCTTT
TRBJ1-5 TRBV18 - - CASSPLTRQGGQPQHF TGTGCCAGCTCACCACTGACGCGGCAGGGCGGTCAGCCCCAGCATTTT
TRBJ1-5 TRBV6-6 - - CASSYSGVPSNQPQHF TGTGCCAGCAGTTACTCGGGGGTACCGAGCAATCAGCCCCAGCATTTT
TRBJ2-2 TRBV5-4 - - CASSPRPRELFF TGTGCCAGCAGCCCCCGGCCCCGGGAGCTGTTTTTT
TRBJ2-1 TRBV7-2 once - CASNAELGTDEQFF TGTGCCAGCAATGCAGAACTGGGGACGGATGAGCAGTTCTTC